This T cell receptor beta chain came from a study of T-cell reconstitution after alpha-beta-depleted transplantation in children. The library targeted TCRbeta and was prepared with unique molecular identifiers. TCRdb processed the PCR reads anew with MiXCR; each CDR3 protein has one entry. The sample includes around 400,000 distinct CDR3 sequences, approximately 11% of them seen just once. Germline V gene data show CDR1 as DFQATT and CDR2 as SNEGSKA (reference sequence). The ends lost 5 bases at V and 9 bases at J; junction bases unmatched: 9. The CDR3 extends over 14 amino acids. The material was PBMCs from the stem cell graft donor, obtained from the stem cell graft. This sequence joins TRBV20-1 and TRBJ2-1; 11 nucleotides match TRBD2. This TCR derives from a human donor who donated a stem cell graft to a child with acute myeloid leukemia. The CDR3 coding sequence is TGCAGTGCTGAGCTGACTAGCGGGGCCGGTGAGCAGTTCTTC. Protein: CSAELTSGAGEQFF.